This T cell receptor beta chain appears in the sequencing data of a study of PD-1 blockade in classical Hodgkin lymphoma. In every patient, relapse followed autologous stem cell transplantation, while exposure to brentuximab vedotin differed. This clone was seen a single time. The antigen is unknown. The table came from immunoSEQ multiplex PCR; TCRdb's copy has only in-frame clones and leaves some out. The sample includes about 86,000 clones, approximately 88% of them seen just once. Deletions cut 4 bases from V and 0 bases from J, with 11 bases between. Germline CDR1 is SGHRS and CDR2 is YFSETQ. The CDR3 length is 14 residues. Study-wide results and caveats: The study found complete responders had baseline diversity similar to newly diagnosed patients.

This chain uses TRBV5-1 with TRBJ2-7, with TRBD1 as a possible D gene (6 bases). The TCR originated in a human donor with classical Hodgkin lymphoma. Material: peripheral blood mononuclear cells (PBMCs), obtained at baseline. The CDR3 loop is CASSQGLSSYEQYF. For the CDR3, the DNA is TGCGCCAGCAGCCAGGGGCTGAGCTCCTACGAGCAGTACTTC.